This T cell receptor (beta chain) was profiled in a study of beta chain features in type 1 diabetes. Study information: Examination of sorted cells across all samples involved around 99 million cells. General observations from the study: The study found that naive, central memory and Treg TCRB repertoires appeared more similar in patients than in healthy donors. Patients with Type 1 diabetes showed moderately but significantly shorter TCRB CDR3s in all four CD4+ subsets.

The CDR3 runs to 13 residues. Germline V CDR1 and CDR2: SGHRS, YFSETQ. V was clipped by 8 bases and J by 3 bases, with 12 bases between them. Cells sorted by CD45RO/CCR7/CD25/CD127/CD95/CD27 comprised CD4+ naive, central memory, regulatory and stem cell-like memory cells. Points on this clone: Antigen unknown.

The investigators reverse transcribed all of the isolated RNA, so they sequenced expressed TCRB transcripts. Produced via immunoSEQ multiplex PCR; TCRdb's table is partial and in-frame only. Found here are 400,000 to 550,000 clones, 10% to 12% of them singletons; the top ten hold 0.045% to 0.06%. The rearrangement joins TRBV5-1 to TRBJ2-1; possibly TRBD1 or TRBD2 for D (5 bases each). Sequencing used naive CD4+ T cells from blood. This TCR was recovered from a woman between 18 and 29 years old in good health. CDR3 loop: CASGDPNYNEQFF. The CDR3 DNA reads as TGCGCCAGTGGGGACCCCAACTACAATGAGCAGTTCTTC.